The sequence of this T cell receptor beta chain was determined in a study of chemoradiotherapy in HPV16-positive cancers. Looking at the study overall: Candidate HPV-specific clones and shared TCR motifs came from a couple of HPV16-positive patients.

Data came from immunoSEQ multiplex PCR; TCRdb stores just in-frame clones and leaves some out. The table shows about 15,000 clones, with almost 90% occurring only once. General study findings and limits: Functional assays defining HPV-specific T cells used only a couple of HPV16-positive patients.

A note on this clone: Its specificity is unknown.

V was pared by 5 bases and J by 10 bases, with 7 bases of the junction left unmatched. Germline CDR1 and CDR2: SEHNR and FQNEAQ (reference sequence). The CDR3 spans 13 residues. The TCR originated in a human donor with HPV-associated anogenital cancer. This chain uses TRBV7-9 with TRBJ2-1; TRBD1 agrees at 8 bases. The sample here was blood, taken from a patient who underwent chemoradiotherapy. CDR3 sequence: CASSVDRGGEQFF. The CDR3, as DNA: TGTGCCAGCAGCGTAGACAGGGGTGGAGAGCAGTTCTTC.